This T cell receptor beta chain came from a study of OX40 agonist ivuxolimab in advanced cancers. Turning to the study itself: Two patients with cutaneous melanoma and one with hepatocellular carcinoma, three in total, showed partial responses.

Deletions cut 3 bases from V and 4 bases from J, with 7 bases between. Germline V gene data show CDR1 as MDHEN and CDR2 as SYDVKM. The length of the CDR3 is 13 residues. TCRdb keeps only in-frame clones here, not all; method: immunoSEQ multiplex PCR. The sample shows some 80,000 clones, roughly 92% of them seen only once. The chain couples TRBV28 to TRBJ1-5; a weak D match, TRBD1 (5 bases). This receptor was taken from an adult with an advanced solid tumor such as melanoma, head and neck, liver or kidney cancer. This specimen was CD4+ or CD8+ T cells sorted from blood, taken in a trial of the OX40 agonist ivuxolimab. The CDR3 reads CASSFDRNQPQHF. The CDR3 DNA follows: TGTGCCAGCAGTTTCGACAGAAATCAGCCCCAGCATTTT.